This TCR beta chain was identified during a study of a mutant IDH1 vaccine in newly diagnosed glioma. Whole-study context: Among treated patients, around 62% were male and about 40% female, and mean age was 40.4 years. Pretreatment consisted of radiotherapy, temozolomide, or both, with most receiving both.

Trimming left V 1 base short and J 1 base short, with 13 bases between. The CDR3 runs 16 residues. From germline, CDR1 is MGHRA and CDR2 YSYEKL. TCRdb's table, derived via immunoSEQ multiplex PCR, lists solely in-frame clones and lacks some. Among 30,000 to 40,000 clones listed, 78% were seen once. Study-level points and caveats: Evidence of vaccine-induced immune responses was documented in about 93% of patients.

Comment on this clone: Its specificity is not known.

The time point here: baseline, week 1 (first vaccination visit). The treatment denotes: pre-vaccination baseline after standard-of-care therapy. Donors had new IDH1-mutant astrocytomas of WHO grade 3 or 4 (ATRX-lost). The chain carries TRBV4-1 and TRBJ1-2; D perhaps matches TRBD1 (6 bases). The receptor was isolated from a middle-aged man with glioma. Some clones in this sample may be carry-over from other donors' samples. The sample in question was PBMCs, obtained from a glioma patient treated with radiotherapy, temozolomide or both. The CDR3 bases are TGCGCCAGCAGCCAAGTACTGGGGGGCATTAACTATGGCTACACCTTC. Translation gives CASSQVLGGINYGYTF.